A selection of T cell receptor beta chains follows, all from one sample in a study of T-cell reconstitution after alpha-beta-depleted transplantation in children. TCRdb re-derived calls from the PCR reads in MiXCR, one entry per CDR3 protein. Of 700,000 to 950,000 distinct CDR3 sequences in the sample, about 16% were seen once. Specimen: PBMCs, mostly from graft donor cells, collected 360 days after TCRalphabeta/CD19-depleted stem cell transplant. These receptors all stem from a male patient under 18 who had a stem cell transplant for acute lymphoblastic leukemia, so the T cells may come from the graft donor. Each CDR3 is given with its conserved first and last residue. The D gene is left open where the match is weak. Rows may omit the clone size; those that give it use once, few, many or a size class.

J gene: TRBJ2-7
D gene: TRBD2
V gene: TRBV6-5
clone size: few
CDR3 DNA: TGTGCCAGCAGTTACGGGGCGGGAGTTTACGAGCAGTACTTC
CDR3 protein: CASSYGAGVYEQYF

J gene: TRBJ2-7
D gene: TRBD2
V gene: TRBV5-1
clone size: many
CDR3 DNA: TGCGCCAGCAGCCTAATAGCGGGAGTAGCTCACGAGCAGTACTTC
CDR3 protein: CASSLIAGVAHEQYF

J gene: TRBJ1-5
D gene: .
V gene: TRBV27
clone size: .
CDR3 DNA: TGTGCCAGCAGTTTCGGACACTCCAATCAGCCCCAGCATTTT
CDR3 protein: CASSFGHSNQPQHF

J gene: TRBJ2-1
D gene: TRBD2
V gene: TRBV25-1
clone size: many
CDR3 DNA: TGTGCCAGCAGTGATACCAGCGGGGGATACAATGAGCAGTTCTTC
CDR3 protein: CASSDTSGGYNEQFF

J gene: TRBJ2-1
D gene: .
V gene: TRBV21-1
clone size: few
CDR3 DNA: TGTGCCAGTCCTTGCCTAGCGGGAGATCAGTTCTTC
CDR3 protein: CASPCLAGDQFF

J gene: TRBJ2-7
D gene: .
V gene: TRBV5-5
clone size: many
CDR3 DNA: TGTGCCAGCAGCTTCCGCCGGGATACCTACGAGCAGTACTTC
CDR3 protein: CASSFRRDTYEQYF

J gene: TRBJ2-5
D gene: TRBD2
V gene: TRBV29-1
clone size: many
CDR3 DNA: TGCAGCGTTGGGCTAGCGGGACTCCAAGAGACCCAGTACTTC
CDR3 protein: CSVGLAGLQETQYF

J gene: TRBJ2-3
D gene: TRBD1
V gene: TRBV7-8
clone size: many
CDR3 DNA: TGTGCCAGCAGCTTAGCGACAGGGCCAGATACGCAGTATTTT
CDR3 protein: CASSLATGPDTQYF

J gene: TRBJ1-1
D gene: .
V gene: TRBV12-3/TRBV12-4
clone size: once
CDR3 DNA: TGTGCCAGCAGTGCGGCAGGGCTCACTGAAGCTTTCTTT
CDR3 protein: CASSAAGLTEAFF

J gene: TRBJ1-4
D gene: .
V gene: TRBV20-1
clone size: few
CDR3 DNA: TGCAGTGCTAGAGCAGGGAGAAATGAAAAACTGTTTTTT
CDR3 protein: CSARAGRNEKLFF

J gene: TRBJ2-5
D gene: TRBD1
V gene: TRBV29-1
clone size: many
CDR3 DNA: TGCAGCGTCCTCGAGGGGACAGGGGTATTCCAAGAGACCCAGTACTTC
CDR3 protein: CSVLEGTGVFQETQYF

J gene: TRBJ1-2
D gene: TRBD1
V gene: TRBV19
clone size: .
CDR3 DNA: TGTGCCAGTAGGACGGACAGGGGAGCTAACTATGGCTACACCTTC
CDR3 protein: CASRTDRGANYGYTF

J gene: TRBJ2-7
D gene: TRBD2
V gene: TRBV28
clone size: many
CDR3 DNA: TGTGCCAGCAGTTTTGGGACTAGCGGGGTTTGGGAGCAGTACTTC
CDR3 protein: CASSFGTSGVWEQYF

J gene: TRBJ2-3
D gene: .
V gene: TRBV7-3
clone size: many
CDR3 DNA: TGTGCCAGCAGCTTATCCGCACTAGGGGTCACAGATACGCAGTATTTT
CDR3 protein: CASSLSALGVTDTQYF

J gene: TRBJ2-3
D gene: .
V gene: TRBV12-3/TRBV12-4
clone size: .
CDR3 DNA: TGTGCCAGCAGTTTAGCGGTGGCTAGGGGAGATACGCAGTATTTT
CDR3 protein: CASSLAVARGDTQYF

J gene: TRBJ1-1
D gene: .
V gene: TRBV12-3/TRBV12-4
clone size: .
CDR3 DNA: TGTGCCAGCAGGAGGGGAGAGATCGAAGCTTTCTTT
CDR3 protein: CASRRGEIEAFF

J gene: TRBJ1-3
D gene: TRBD1
V gene: TRBV11-2
clone size: few
CDR3 DNA: TGTGCCAGCAGCTCGGGTCGGGGACAGGGGGCAACTCTGTCTGGAAACACCATATATTTT
CDR3 protein: CASSSGRGQGATLSGNTIYF

J gene: TRBJ2-3
D gene: .
V gene: TRBV7-8
clone size: .
CDR3 DNA: TGTGCCAGCAGCCGTGGGACCTCTAGCACAGATACGCAGTATTTT
CDR3 protein: CASSRGTSSTDTQYF

J gene: TRBJ2-7
D gene: TRBD2
V gene: TRBV6-5
clone size: .
CDR3 DNA: TGTGCCAGCAGTTACGTGACTAGCGTAGCCGACCACGAGCAGTACTTC
CDR3 protein: CASSYVTSVADHEQYF

J gene: TRBJ2-5
D gene: TRBD1
V gene: TRBV20-1
clone size: many
CDR3 DNA: TGCAGTGCTAGCCGGGACAGGGGTGGATTGAAGACCCAGTACTTC
CDR3 protein: CSASRDRGGLKTQYF

J gene: TRBJ2-7
D gene: TRBD2
V gene: TRBV10-2
clone size: few
CDR3 DNA: TGCGCCAGCAGTGAGTCAATCCTAGCGGCGAGGGTAGACGAGCAGTACTTC
CDR3 protein: CASSESILAARVDEQYF

J gene: TRBJ2-1
D gene: .
V gene: TRBV29-1
clone size: .
CDR3 DNA: TGCAGCGGGAGGGGGAGGCCCCCTGTCAATGAGCAGTTCTTC
CDR3 protein: CSGRGRPPVNEQFF

J gene: TRBJ2-1
D gene: .
V gene: TRBV5-1
clone size: .
CDR3 DNA: TGCGCCAGCAGCTCTCCCGTTGGGGGATCGTCGAGCTCCTACAATGAGCAGTTCTTC
CDR3 protein: CASSSPVGGSSSSYNEQFF

J gene: TRBJ2-3
D gene: .
V gene: TRBV24-1
clone size: many
CDR3 DNA: TGTGCCACCAGTGATTTTAGAGATACGCAGTATTTT
CDR3 protein: CATSDFRDTQYF

J gene: TRBJ1-1
D gene: .
V gene: TRBV20-1
clone size: few
CDR3 DNA: TGCAGTGCTAGAAAAGGGAACAGGGAGAACACTGAAGCTTTCTTT
CDR3 protein: CSARKGNRENTEAFF

J gene: TRBJ2-6
D gene: .
V gene: TRBV29-1
clone size: .
CDR3 DNA: TGCAGCGTTGATCAGGCTGGGGCCAACGTCCTGACTTTC
CDR3 protein: CSVDQAGANVLTF

J gene: TRBJ2-1
D gene: TRBD2
V gene: TRBV28
clone size: .
CDR3 DNA: TGTGCCAGCAGTCTGGGACTAGCTGACGAGCGGTTCTTC
CDR3 protein: CASSLGLADERFF

J gene: TRBJ2-1
D gene: .
V gene: TRBV4-1
clone size: few
CDR3 DNA: TGCGCCAGCAGCCACTTGGGACTGAGCTCCTACAATGAGCAGTTCTTC
CDR3 protein: CASSHLGLSSYNEQFF

J gene: TRBJ1-4
D gene: TRBD1
V gene: TRBV20-1
clone size: .
CDR3 DNA: TGCAGTGCTAGGCCCACCAGGGGGCTCTGGGAAAAACTGTTTTTT
CDR3 protein: CSARPTRGLWEKLFF

J gene: TRBJ2-5
D gene: .
V gene: TRBV5-1
clone size: many
CDR3 DNA: TGCGCCAGCAGCTTGTTCCCAGAAATAATTCAAGAGACCCAGTACTTC
CDR3 protein: CASSLFPEIIQETQYF